This is a list of T cell receptor beta chains from one sample in a study of control samples from healthy donors and cancer patients. TCRdb keeps only in-frame clones here, not all; method: immunoSEQ multiplex PCR. The data contain about 140,000 clones, around 90% of them seen just once; the ten biggest clones take up roughly 1.7%. Sequences were obtained from blood. These receptors came from a man aged 18 to 30 in good health. CDR3s include the opening cysteine and the closing phenylalanine or tryptophan. D genes are given only for firm matches. Clone size appears in some rows only: once, few, many, or a class for an expanded clone.

v_call,d_call,j_call,clone_size,cdr3_nt,cdr3_aa
TRBV18,-,TRBJ1-2,-,TGTGCCAGCTCACCTGGACTTGATTCTAACTATGGCTACACCTTC,CASSPGLDSNYGYTF
TRBV4-2,-,TRBJ1-2,-,TGTGCCAGCAGCCAAGATCTTAAGGGATCTAGCTATGGCTACACCTTC,CASSQDLKGSSYGYTF
TRBV5-4,TRBD1,TRBJ1-6,-,TGTGCCAGCAGGCCGCCCGGGACAGGGGAAGATTCACCCCTCCACTTT,CASRPPGTGEDSPLHF
TRBV6-5,TRBD1,TRBJ1-3,-,TGTGCCAGCAGATCCACAGGGGAGAACGGAAACACCATATATTTT,CASRSTGENGNTIYF
TRBV14,TRBD1,TRBJ2-5,few,TGTGCCAGCAGCCGGTTAAACAGGGGCGGCGAGACCCAGTACTTC,CASSRLNRGGETQYF
TRBV3-1/TRBV3-2,-,TRBJ1-4,-,TGTGCCAGCAGCCAGGTTCGGGGAAACGAAAAACTGTTTTTT,CASSQVRGNEKLFF
TRBV21-1,-,TRBJ2-7,-,TGTGCCAGCAGCAAAGATGGCGCGGGGGGGGAGCAGTACTTC,CASSKDGAGGEQYF
TRBV30,TRBD1,TRBJ2-5,once,TGTGCCTGGAGTGGGGACAGCGAGTTTCAAGAGACCCAGTACTTC,CAWSGDSEFQETQYF
TRBV28,TRBD1,TRBJ2-5,once,TGTGCCAGCAGTTTTGGGACAGGGGAATTTATGGAGACCCAGTACTTC,CASSFGTGEFMETQYF
TRBV19,TRBD1,TRBJ2-3,-,TGTGCCAGTAGTACGGACAGGTTCGGCACAGATACGCAGTATTTT,CASSTDRFGTDTQYF
TRBV5-1,-,TRBJ2-5,-,TGCGCCAGCAGCGGCGGTGGGGCGGGTGAGACCCAGTACTTC,CASSGGGAGETQYF
TRBV11-3,-,TRBJ2-5,-,TGTGCCAGCAGCCTAGGAGGTAACGGACAAGAGACCCAGTACTTC,CASSLGGNGQETQYF